The present T cell receptor (beta chain) was sequenced within a study of T cells in Graves' hyperthyroidism and ophthalmopathy. This clonotype was observed many times. Its antigen is not known. This CDR3 has 16 amino acids. V dropped 4 bases and J dropped 3; count of bases not matched to a gene: 11. Germline V CDR1 and CDR2: SEHNR, FQNEAQ (reference sequence). Hyperthyroidism of Graves' type that showed no ophthalmopathy progression within 18 months was stable. Study findings and constraints: In blood, most of the thyroid clonotypes expanded above 0.001 were also present.

The source material, RNA transcripts, was used to amplify TCR beta CDR3 regions. HTBI primers were used for first-round RT-PCR of the TCR CDR3. MiXCR, run by TCRdb on the multiplex PCR reads, gives a single entry per CDR3 protein. The profile shows approximately 430,000 distinct CDR3 sequences, approximately 14% of them singletons. This clonotype was sampled from a woman under 30 with Graves' hyperthyroidism. This sequence joins TRBV7-9 and TRBJ2-5; TRBD1 matches 7 bases. The sample taken for sequencing was blood. The CDR3 region has the DNA TGTGCCAGCAGCTCGTCGCCCAGCACAGGGGAAGAGACCCAGTACTTC. Its translation is CASSSSPSTGEETQYF. The full variable domain, rest sourced from reference TRBV7-9 and TRBJ2-5, is DTGVSQNPRHKITKRGQNVTFRCDPISEHNRLYWYRQTLGQGPEFLTYFQNEAQLEKSRLLSDRFSAERPKGSFSTLEIQRTEQGDSAMYLCASSSSPSTGEETQYFGPGTRLLVL.